The TCR beta chain under discussion was sequenced for a study of OX40 agonist ivuxolimab in advanced cancers. Study-level background: All patients had ivuxolimab intravenously every 2 weeks at 0.01 to 10 mg/kg. There were three patients with partial responses, one having hepatocellular carcinoma and two cutaneous melanoma. Study-level results: Some nonresponders also had low normalized T-cell clonal expansion. Partial responders at 0.1-3.0 mg/kg had among the lowest clonal expansion.

Sequencing was performed with immunoSEQ multiplex PCR; in TCRdb, only in-frame clones are kept and a portion is missing. The sample has tens of thousands of clones; roughly 89% are singletons. A note on this clone: No antigen is known for it.

The sequencing used CD4+ or CD8+ T cells sorted from blood, collected in a trial of the OX40 agonist ivuxolimab. The TCR comes from an adult with an advanced solid tumor such as melanoma, head and neck, liver or kidney cancer.

Here the CDR3 DNA reads TGTGCCAGTAGTACCCCTCGAGGGGGCACTGAAGCTTTCTTT. This gives the protein CASSTPRGGTEAFF. V and J are TRBV19 and TRBJ1-1; TRBD1 is a possible D gene (6 bases). The CDR3 has 14 residues. Germline assignment: CDR1 LNHDA and CDR2 SQIVND (reference sequence). Trimming shortened V by 4 bases and J by 4 bases, and 13 bases separated the two germline ends.